This entry describes one T cell receptor beta chain. Its antigen is undetermined. These data are taken from a study of cytomegalovirus exposure and HLA in healthy donors. About the study: Findings of an earlier analysis included about 100 million unique TCR beta sequences from roughly 200 million T cells. Study-level results: Later genetic work tied a missense DCLRE1C variant to beta-chain V and J trimming.

Researchers ran the PCR with 60 Vbeta and 13 Jbeta primers. Sequenced by immunoSEQ multiplex PCR; TCRdb stores in-frame clones only, minus some. The ten top clones account for roughly 0.74%, within a sample of 150,000 to 200,000 clones. Per germline, CDR1 SGHNT and CDR2 YYREEE (reference sequence). The CDR3 length is 12 residues. Trimming cost V 2 bases and J 6 bases, with 8 bases left between them. The clonotype comes from a boy aged 10-17 years in good health and CMV-seronegative. V and J are TRBV5-4 and TRBJ1-2; D is uncertain. Sequenced sample: PBMCs. This chain's CDR3 is CASSFGRDGYTF. CDR3 nucleotides: TGTGCCAGCAGCTTTGGGCGGGATGGCTACACCTTC.